The entry below gives a single T cell receptor beta chain sequence along with its context. The repertoire was sequenced with immunoSEQ multiplex PCR; TCRdb's copy has only in-frame clones and lacks some. Among 390,000 or so clones listed, 86% were seen once. The data stem from a study of blood T cell repertoires in COVID-19. Study-level information: The samples span acute and convalescent COVID-19 from the United States, Italy and Spain.

The CDR3 has 14 amino acids. V was trimmed by 3 bases and J by 7 bases, leaving 12 bases between them. Germline loops: CDR1 MNHEY, CDR2 SVGAGI. The specimen sequenced was peripheral blood. The receptor's source is a woman in her 30s with active or convalescent COVID-19. The chain joins TRBV6-5 to TRBJ1-4; no firm D call. In DNA, the CDR3 is TGTGCCAGCAGTTATTCCTATGAATTTGAAAAACTGTTTTTT. The encoded protein is CASSYSYEFEKLFF.